This entry features one TCR beta chain sequence. Antigen specificity is unknown. This entry belongs to a study of T cells in Graves' hyperthyroidism and ophthalmopathy. When ophthalmopathy did not progress within 18 months, Graves' hyperthyroidism was considered stable. Study-level results: Among clonotypes expanded in thyroid above 0.001, most were also found in blood.

RNA transcripts yielded amplified TCR beta CDR3 regions. The HTBI set primed first-round TCR CDR3 RT-PCR. TCRdb recomputed calls from the multiplex PCR reads with MiXCR, one row per CDR3 protein. Of hundreds of thousands of distinct CDR3 sequences in the sample, more than 45% were seen once. Sequencing input: peripheral blood or thyroid tissue (not recorded which). This TCR was sampled from a woman younger than 30 with Graves' hyperthyroidism.

The CDR3 DNA sequence: TGTGCCAGCACTGGGGGACAGGGGTTTTCACCCCTCCACTTT. Residues: CASTGGQGFSPLHF. V is TRBV25-1 and J is TRBJ1-6; 10 bases agree with TRBD1. The length of the CDR3 is 14 residues. Germline-derived CDR1 and CDR2 are MGHDK and SYGVNS. V was pared by 7 bases and J by 9 bases, with 6 bases of the junction left unmatched.